Described below is a single T cell receptor (beta chain) sequence and its context. The authors plated around 200,000 CFSE-labeled responder cells with around 200,000 irradiated, violet-dye-labeled stimulator cells. The reaction was completed, and proliferating CFSE-low CD3+CD4+ and CD3+CD8+ responders were then sorted. This record comes from a study of graft-versus-host responses after intestinal transplantation. Study in general: Every transplant recipient was induced with anti-thymocyte globulin, then maintained on tacrolimus and steroids for about 3 years. General study findings and limits: There were GvH clones found in recipient marrow, and some of them appeared first in ileum or blood.

The CDR3 is 14 amino acids. The trim removed 3 bases at V and 3 bases at J, leaving 1 base unmatched. Germline V gene data show CDR1 as ENHRY and CDR2 as SYGVKD. Profiled with immunoSEQ multiplex PCR; TCRdb holds only in-frame clones, not every one. The sample includes around 4,000 clones, 20% to 25% seen only once; the top ten take roughly 5%. V usage is TRBV10-3 and J usage is TRBJ1-4, with TRBD1 identical over 7 bases. Sequencing was performed on alloreactive CD4+ T cells from a mixed lymphocyte reaction culture, taken before transplantation. Sample subset: CFSE-low proliferating T cells sorted from approximately six-day pre-transplant mixed lymphocyte reaction (GvH or HvG direction). This receptor was obtained from a human patient who was an organ donor for intestinal transplantation. The CDR3 reads CAISEGTANEKLFF. In DNA form, the CDR3 reads TGTGCCATCAGTGAAGGGACAGCTAATGAAAAACTGTTTTTT.